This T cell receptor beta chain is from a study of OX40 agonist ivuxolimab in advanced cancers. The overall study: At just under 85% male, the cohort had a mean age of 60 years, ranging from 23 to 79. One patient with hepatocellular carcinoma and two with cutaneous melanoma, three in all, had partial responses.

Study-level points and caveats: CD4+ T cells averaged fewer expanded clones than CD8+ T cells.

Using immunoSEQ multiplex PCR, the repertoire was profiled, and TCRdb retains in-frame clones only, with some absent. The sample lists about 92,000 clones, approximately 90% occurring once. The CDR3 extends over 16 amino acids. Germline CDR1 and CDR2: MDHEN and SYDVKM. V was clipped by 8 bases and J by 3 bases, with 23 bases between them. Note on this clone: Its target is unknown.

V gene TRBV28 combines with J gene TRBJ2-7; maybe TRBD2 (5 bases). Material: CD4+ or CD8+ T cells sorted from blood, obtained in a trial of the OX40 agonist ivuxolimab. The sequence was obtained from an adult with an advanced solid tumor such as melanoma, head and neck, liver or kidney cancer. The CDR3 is CASGPRGRSRNYEQYF. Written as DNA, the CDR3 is TGTGCCAGCGGACCCCGAGGGCGTTCCCGGAACTACGAGCAGTACTTC.